A single sample is the source of the 22 T cell receptor beta chains below, sequenced in a study of tumor and adjacent non-tumor tissue in lung cancer. The library came from three nested PCR rounds adapted from ARM-PCR protocols. TCRdb ran MiXCR on the multiplex PCR reads and lists one entry per CDR3 protein. Here the sample spans over 130,000 distinct CDR3 sequences, roughly 70% being singletons. No cell sorting was done before RNA was extracted from the tissue. Sequenced sample: lung tumor tissue. These TCRs come from a man between 60 and 70 years old with small cell lung cancer.

Concerning this clonotype: A much more abundant neighbour one base away suggests this may be a read error. The genes are TRBV20-1 and TRBJ1-2, with D unclear. CDR1 is DFQATT and CDR2 is SNEGSKA in the germline V gene (reference sequence). Deletions cut 8 bases from V and 8 bases from J, with 18 bases between. The CDR3 spans 12 residues. CDR3 in DNA: TGCAGTACTCCCCCGGCGGTTGGAGGCTACACCTTC. Translation gives CSTPPAVGGYTF.

As for this clonotype: A junction end diverges from the germline sequence, so it may reflect a read error. The genes are TRBV11-1 and TRBJ2-1; tentative D call: TRBD2 (6 bases). The CDR3 is 15 residues long. CDR1 SGHAT and CDR2 FQDESV come from the germline V gene (reference sequence). The chain's CDR3 is CASGLRQMLGGEQFF. In DNA, the CDR3 is TGTGCCAGCGGCTTAAGACAGATGCTCGGGGGTGAGCAGTTCTTC.

A word on this clonotype: A much larger clone lies one base from this, so it may be a read error. The rearrangement uses TRBV6-5 and TRBJ2-7, with D possibly matching TRBD2 (6 bases). The CDR3 length is 14 residues. Germline V gene data show CDR1 as MNHEY and CDR2 as SVGAGI. In DNA form, the CDR3 reads TGTCCCAGCAGACCCTCCCGGGACTCCCACGAGCAGTACGTC. Amino acids: CPSRPSRDSHEQYV.

Concerning this clonotype itself: The CDR3 end shows no conserved phenylalanine or tryptophan, and so a read error is likely. V usage is TRBV6-1 and J usage is TRBJ1-1; D remains unclear. Per germline, CDR1 MNHNS and CDR2 SASEGT. The V and J ends lost 1 base and 1 base respectively, with 4 bases between them. CDR3 length: 13 amino acids. The CDR3 here is CASSEGWNTEAFI. CDR3 coding DNA: TGTGCCAGCAGTGAAGGGTGGAACACTGAAGCTTTCATT.

Worth noting for this clonotype: The junction shows a germline mismatch at one end, possibly a read error. This chain uses TRBV6-1 with TRBJ1-5, with D perhaps TRBD1 (5 bases). The CDR3 consists of 15 residues. Germline V gives CDR1 MNHNS, CDR2 SASEGT. The CDR3 is CTSSRALGGNQPQHF. For the CDR3, the DNA is TGTACCAGCAGCAGAGCCCTAGGGGGCAATCAGCCCCAGCATTTT.

This sequence joins TRBV29-1 and TRBJ2-1, with 9 bases matching TRBD1. The V segment lost 7 bases and the J segment 3 bases; nucleotides outside the gene matches: 7. There are 14 residues in the CDR3. Germline V gene lookup returns CDR1 SQVTM and CDR2 ANQGSEA. The CDR3 bases are TGCAGCGGGGGGGACAGGGTCCTCTACAATGAGCAGTTCTTC. Its translation: CSGGDRVLYNEQFF.

V usage is TRBV7-3 and J usage is TRBJ2-2, with D uncertain. The V gene lost 1 base and the J gene lost 4 bases, with 7 bases spanning the gap. This CDR3 has 14 residues. Germline CDR1 is SGHTA and CDR2 is FQGTGA. CDR3 DNA: TGTGCCAGCAGCTTAAATAGCATCACCGGGGAGCTGTTTTTT. Residues: CASSLNSITGELFF.

This clonotype came up a few times. The chain employs TRBV7-2 and TRBJ2-2; weak D call: TRBD1 (6 bases). Germline loops: CDR1 SGHTA, CDR2 FQGNSA. The CDR3 is made up of 16 amino acids. The V end lost 5 bases, the J end lost 2 bases, and 15 bases lay between the germline ends. The CDR3 coding sequence is TGTGCCAGCAGCGTTTCCGGGACACTCAACACCGGGGAGCTGTTTTTT. This translates into CASSVSGTLNTGELFF.

A few counts support this clonotype. A much larger clone is a single base away; this may be a read error. This chain connects TRBV20-1 to TRBJ2-2, with 8 bases aligning to TRBD2. This CDR3 has 14 amino acids. CDR1 DFQATT and CDR2 SNEGSKA come from the germline V gene (reference sequence). The CDR3 sequence is CSVRAGANTGELFF. The DNA of the CDR3 is TGCAGTGTTAGAGCGGGAGCGAACACCGGGGAGCTGTTTTTT.

This clonotype was recorded a few times. The rearrangement uses TRBV20-1 and TRBJ2-3, with a weak D call TRBD1 (6 bases). V was shortened by 6 bases and J by 6 bases, with 13 bases between the two germline ends. This CDR3 contains 12 residues. Germline V gene data show CDR1 as DFQATT and CDR2 as SNEGSKA (reference sequence). The CDR3 spells CSAHGTIDTQYF. CDR3 nucleotide sequence: TGCAGTGCGCATGGGACAATCGATACGCAGTATTTT.

Concerning this clonotype itself: Compared with germline, one end of the junction differs, possibly owing to a read error. V usage is TRBV11-2 and J usage is TRBJ2-5, with a weak D call TRBD2 (5 bases). Germline loops: CDR1 SGHAT, CDR2 FQNNGV. The CDR3 covers 14 residues. The CDR3, as DNA: TGTGCCAGCAGCTTCAGTGGGAGATCTAACACCCAGCACTTC. Protein: CASSFSGRSNTQHF.

A remark on this clonotype: The germline gene is not matched at one end of the junction; a read error may be the cause. This chain connects TRBV5-5 to TRBJ2-2, with a tentative D call TRBD1 (7 bases). Germline CDR1 is SGHKS and CDR2 is YYEKEE (reference sequence). The CDR3 loop spans 13 amino acids. The CDR3 DNA sequence: TGTGCAAGCAGGGCAGGGGGGACCGGGGAGCTGATTTTT. Translation gives CASRAGGTGELIF. The full variable domain, in which reference TRBV5-5 and TRBJ2-2 provide the parts outside the CDR3, is DAGVTQSPTHLIKTRGQQVTLRCSPISGHKSVSWYQQVLGQGPQFIFQYYEKEERGRGNFPDRFSARQFPNYSSELNVNALLLGDSALYLCASRAGGTGELIFGEGSRLTVL.

Details on this clonotype: One end of the junction fails to match germline, which may point to a read error. J is TRBJ1-6 and V is TRBV20-1; D is uncertain. The length of the CDR3 is 13 residues. CDR1 and CDR2 (germline): DFQATT, SNEGSKA (reference sequence). The CDR3 coding sequence is TGCAGTCCTAGAGCTACCGCTCATTCATCCCTCCACTTT. This codes for CSPRATAHSSLHF.

Comments on this clonotype: This could be a read error, since a much larger clone is one nucleotide away. The CDR3 DNA reads TGCAGTGCTAGGGGGCCAAAGGGTTATGAGCAGTTCTTC. Translating gives CSARGPKGYEQFF. The chain links TRBV20-1 to TRBJ2-1, with TRBD1 as a possible D gene (5 bases). CDR3 length: 13 residues. Trimming shortened V by 3 bases and J by 8 bases, and 14 bases separated the two germline ends. The germline gives CDR1 DFQATT, CDR2 SNEGSKA (reference sequence).

A remark on this clonotype: One junction end does not reproduce the germline sequence, and a read error may be involved. The chain carries TRBV11-2 and TRBJ2-3; 9 bases agree with TRBD2. Germline CDR1 and CDR2: SGHAT and FQNNGV. The CDR3 has 15 amino acids. For the CDR3, the DNA is TGTTCCAGCAGTCGACTAGCGGAGAAGACAAATACGCAGTATTTT. It specifies CSSSRLAEKTNTQYF.

This clonotype has just one count. CDR3 sequence: CASSDSIPTTELDVGANVLTF. For the CDR3, the DNA is TGTGCCAGCAGTGACTCCATACCAACGACAGAGCTAGACGTTGGGGCCAACGTCCTGACTTTC. This chain connects TRBV6-4 to TRBJ2-6, with a weak D call TRBD1 (5 bases). Germline CDR1 is MRHNA and CDR2 is SNTAGT. V was pared by 0 bases and J by 3 bases, with 24 bases between. This CDR3 contains 21 residues.

For this clonotype: A much larger clone differs by one base, so this may be a read error. The rearrangement links TRBV29-1 to TRBJ2-1; TRBD1 matches 9 bases. J lost 9 bases, V lost 6 bases, and 9 bases had no gene match. This CDR3 region has 13 residues. The germline V gene has CDR1 SQVTM and CDR2 ANQGSEA. The CDR3 bases are TGCAGCGTCAGACAGGGGGTGAGTGGTGAGCAGTTCTTC. Its translation is CSVRQGVSGEQFF.

In its sample, this clonotype was seen a few times. This sequence may be a read error, since a much larger clone differs from it by one base. The chain has TRBV4-2 and TRBJ2-3; perhaps TRBD2 as D (6 bases). With 5 bases removed from V and 0 bases from J, the gap between germline ends came to 12 bases. CDR1 and CDR2 from the germline V gene are LGHNA and YNFKEQ. The CDR3 consists of 15 residues. In DNA form, the CDR3 reads TGTGCCAGCAGCACCGGGACTGCTAGCACAGATACGCAGTATTTT. Protein product: CASSTGTASTDTQYF.

Concerning this clonotype itself: At one end the junction does not follow the germline gene, possibly because of a read error. The V and J genes are TRBV6-1 and TRBJ2-3, with unresolved D. The CDR3 totals 14 residues. The germline CDR1 and CDR2 sequences are MNHNS and SASEGT. Here the CDR3 reads CASRPSWVTNTQYF. In nucleotides, the CDR3 is TGTGCCAGCAGGCCGTCCTGGGTCACAAATACGCAGTATTTT.

The gene calls are TRBV6-5 and TRBJ2-7, with a possible D match to TRBD2 (5 bases). This CDR3 region has 13 residues. Trimming shortened V by 10 bases and J by 4 bases, and 17 bases separated the two germline ends. Germline V gene lookup returns CDR1 MNHEY and CDR2 SVGAGI. The CDR3 sequence is CANGISESYEQYV. Here the CDR3 DNA reads TGTGCCAACGGGATTAGCGAGTCTTACGAGCAGTACGTC.

This chain uses TRBV5-1 with TRBJ2-7; no clear D. Germline V gives CDR1 SGHRS, CDR2 YFSETQ. Trimming took 0 bases from V and 6 from J, leaving 10 bases between them. The CDR3 extends over 13 amino acids. The CDR3 DNA sequence: TGCGCCAGCAGCTTGGTTCCAGCATCCGAGCAGTACTTC. Translated, it gives CASSLVPASEQYF.

About this clonotype: Sequence at one end of the junction differs from germline and may be a read error. The chain has TRBV12-3 or TRBV12-4 and TRBJ1-6; D gene uncertain. The CDR3 covers 13 residues. CDR3 residues: CASCFGLNSPLHF. The CDR3 coding sequence is TGTGCCAGCTGTTTCGGGCTGAATTCACCCCTCCACTTT.